Shown below are 22 T cell receptor beta chains from a single sample sequenced in a study of T cells after yellow fever vaccination. TCRdb re-derived calls from the 5' RACE reads in MiXCR, one entry per CDR3 protein. The top ten clones hold about 14% of a sample with some 500,000 distinct CDR3 sequences, approximately 13% of them seen once. The sample consisted of PBMCs, taken on the day of the yellow fever booster vaccination. These receptors originate from a man younger than 40 who received the YFV17D yellow fever vaccine.

DNA for the CDR3: TGCGCCAGCTCGGAGACAGACTACAATGAGCAGTTCTTC. This sequence encodes CASSETDYNEQFF. The V and J genes are TRBV5-1 and TRBJ2-1; a possible D gene is TRBD1 (5 bases). The CDR3 covers 13 residues. Trimming took 7 bases from V and 3 from J, leaving 11 bases between them. Germline V CDR1 and CDR2: SGHRS, YFSETQ.

This rearrangement joins TRBV29-1 to TRBJ2-5; 7 bases are shared with TRBD2. CDR3 size: 13 residues. Unmatched junction bases numbered 6, after V lost 4 bases and J lost 4 bases. The germline CDR1 and CDR2 sequences are SQVTM and ANQGSEA. The CDR3 region has the DNA TGCAGCGTTGGTGGGAGGGCGGGAGAGACCCAGTACTTC. As protein: CSVGGRAGETQYF.

The chain combines TRBV20-1 with TRBJ2-5; D remains unclear. Between the trimmed V and J ends, which lost 1 base and 3 bases, there was a span of 9 bases. The CDR3 runs 13 residues. Germline loops: CDR1 DFQATT, CDR2 SNEGSKA (reference sequence). The CDR3 is CSARVGKKETQYF. CDR3 DNA: TGCAGTGCTAGAGTAGGGAAAAAAGAGACCCAGTACTTC.

This rearrangement joins TRBV6-4 to TRBJ2-7; TRBD1 aligns across 7 bases. J gave up 7 bases and V 6 bases, and 12 bases lay outside the gene matches. The V gene's germline CDR1 is MRHNA and CDR2 SNTAGT. This CDR3 is built from 14 residues. The CDR3 loop reads CASSDTGQLYEQYF. The CDR3 bases are TGTGCCAGCAGCGACACGGGACAGCTTTATGAGCAGTACTTC.

CDR3 nucleotide sequence: TGTGCCAGCACCCCAGGGAGATTAGTTCAGGAGACCCAGTACTTC. Amino acids: CASTPGRLVQETQYF. V usage is TRBV3-1 and J usage is TRBJ2-5; D may correspond to TRBD1 or TRBD2 (5 bases each). With 7 bases removed from V and 5 bases from J, the gap between germline ends came to 20 bases. Germline V gene data show CDR1 as LGHDT and CDR2 as YNNKEL (reference sequence). The CDR3 sequence is 15 residues long.

The chain uses TRBV7-2 and TRBJ2-7; TRBD2 might be the D (6 bases). Per the germline V gene, CDR1 is SGHTA and CDR2 is FQGNSA. V was shortened by 2 bases and J by 0 bases, with 11 bases between the two germline ends. CDR3 length equals 15 residues. In DNA, the CDR3 is TGTGCCAGCAGCTTATCCAGCGGGTTCTCCTACGAGCAGTACTTC. It encodes CASSLSSGFSYEQYF.

This chain uses TRBV9 with TRBJ2-2; D is uncertain. V lost 4 bases to trimming and J lost 4 bases, with 17 bases between them. The CDR3 sequence is 16 residues long. Germline V gene data show CDR1 as SGDLS and CDR2 as YYNGEE. Written as DNA, the CDR3 is TGTGCCAGCAGCCCCCGTTTGGCCCCGAGCACCGGGGAGCTGTTTTTT. This translates into CASSPRLAPSTGELFF.

This clonotype was found a few times. The chain uses TRBV5-1 and TRBJ2-6; D is possibly TRBD1 (5 bases). This CDR3 is built from 15 residues. Looked up from germline, CDR1 is SGHRS and CDR2 is YFSETQ. V lost 6 bases, J lost 1 base, and 11 bases lay in between. CDR3 in amino acids: CASTIGASGANVLTF. The CDR3 nucleotides are TGCGCCAGCACTATTGGGGCATCTGGGGCCAACGTCCTGACTTTC.

There are a few counts of this clonotype. The chain recombines TRBV5-1 with TRBJ2-1; 7 bases are a match to TRBD2. CDR3 length: 17 amino acids. J gave up 0 bases and V 0 bases, and 6 bases lay outside the gene matches. Germline values: CDR1 SGHRS, CDR2 YFSETQ. In DNA, the CDR3 is TGCGCCAGCAGCTTGGTAGCGGGTATCTACTCCTACAATGAGCAGTTCTTC. Its protein is CASSLVAGIYSYNEQFF.

J is TRBJ2-7 and V is TRBV28; 9 positions agree with TRBD2. Germline assignment: CDR1 MDHEN and CDR2 SYDVKM. V shed 3 bases, J shed 5 bases, and the junction held 11 bases outside the gene matches. CDR3 size: 16 residues. Written as DNA, the CDR3 is TGTGCCAGCAGTTTTCTGCTAGCGGGAAAGTTCAACGAGCAGTACTTC. It is translated as CASSFLLAGKFNEQYF.

This clonotype was counted only a few times. This rearrangement joins TRBV5-1 to TRBJ1-3; no reliable D call. Trimming took 3 bases from V and 3 from J, leaving 7 bases between them. Germline-derived CDR1 and CDR2 are SGHRS and YFSETQ. The CDR3 has 13 amino acids. DNA for the CDR3: TGCGCCAGCAGCTCCGGAGGTGGAAACACCATATATTTT. Translation: CASSSGGGNTIYF.

In its sample, this clonotype was seen a few times. This CDR3 is CSVLLWGGDREETGELFF. In DNA, the CDR3 is TGCAGCGTCCTCTTGTGGGGAGGGGACAGGGAGGAAACCGGGGAGCTGTTTTTT. J is TRBJ2-2 and V is TRBV29-1, with TRBD1 matching 9 bases. Per the germline V gene, CDR1 is SQVTM and CDR2 is ANQGSEA. J gave up 5 bases and V 6 bases, and 19 bases lay outside the gene matches. The CDR3 is 18 amino acids.

This clonotype has only a few counts. This chain joins TRBV7-9 and TRBJ2-5; 10 bases line up with TRBD2. Germline V gene lookup returns CDR1 SEHNR and CDR2 FQNEAQ (reference sequence). The CDR3 length is 17 residues. V shed 4 bases, J shed 3 bases, and the junction held 11 bases outside the gene matches. This chain's CDR3 is CASSSGLAEIPKETQYF. The CDR3, as DNA: TGTGCCAGCAGCTCCGGACTAGCGGAGATACCTAAAGAGACCCAGTACTTC. Looking up the rest from reference TRBV7-9 and TRBJ2-5 gives the full variable domain: DTGVSQNPRHKITKRGQNVTFRCDPISEHNRLYWYRQTLGQGPEFLTYFQNEAQLEKSRLLSDRFSAERPKGSFSTLEIQRTEQGDSAMYLCASSSGLAEIPKETQYFGPGTRLLVL.

This clonotype has just a few counts. V usage is TRBV2 and J usage is TRBJ1-4; D is unclear. CDR1 and CDR2 from the germline V gene are SNHLY and FYNNEI. CDR3 size: 13 residues. With 5 bases removed from V and 2 bases from J, the gap between germline ends came to 6 bases. CDR3 bases: TGTGCCAGCAGTCGGGATACTAATGAAAAACTGTTTTTT. It specifies CASSRDTNEKLFF.

V gene TRBV9 combines with J gene TRBJ2-1; TRBD2 agrees at 7 bases. The length of the CDR3 is 15 residues. Germline lookup yields CDR1 SGDLS and CDR2 YYNGEE. V trimming: 0 bases; J trimming: 2 bases; junction bases outside the gene matches: 2. In DNA form, the CDR3 reads TGTGCCAGCAGCGTAGATCTAGCGGCCTACAATGAGCAGTTCTTC. This sequence encodes CASSVDLAAYNEQFF.

The CDR3 is CASSQMGGRYTDTQYF. The CDR3 DNA reads as TGTGCCAGCAGCCAGATGGGTGGTCGGTACACAGATACGCAGTATTTT. J is TRBJ2-3 and V is TRBV28; D not resolved. Germline V gene sequence: CDR1 MDHEN, CDR2 SYDVKM. CDR3 size: 16 residues. V was shortened by 6 bases and J by 2 bases, with 18 bases between the two germline ends.

J is TRBJ2-7 and V is TRBV10-2; D gene ambiguous. Germline V gene sequence: CDR1 WSHSY, CDR2 SAAADI. V was cut by 0 bases and J by 4 bases, with 7 bases left in between. The CDR3 has 13 amino acids. The DNA for the CDR3 is TGCGCCAGCAGTGAGTCTAGCTGGTACGAGCAGTACTTC. Protein product: CASSESSWYEQYF.

The chain employs TRBV5-1 and TRBJ2-7, with D possibly called TRBD1 or TRBD2 (6 bases each). The CDR3 has 17 amino acids. The V gene's germline CDR1 is SGHRS and CDR2 YFSETQ. Trimming took off 4 bases at V and 6 bases at J, with 26 bases between the two ends. The CDR3 sequence is CASSRGDGGLDPLEQYF. For the CDR3, the DNA is TGCGCCAGCAGCAGGGGGGACGGCGGACTCGATCCCCTCGAGCAGTACTTC. The full variable domain, rest sourced from reference TRBV5-1 and TRBJ2-7, is KAGVTQTPRYLIKTRGQQVTLSCSPISGHRSVSWYQQTPGQGLQFLFEYFSETQRNKGNFPGRFSGRQFSNSRSEMNVSTLELGDSALYLCASSRGDGGLDPLEQYFGPGTRLTVT.

V and J are TRBV9 and TRBJ2-1; D possibly corresponds to TRBD1 (6 bases). Between the trimmed V and J ends, which lost 3 bases and 4 bases, there was a span of 11 bases. CDR1 is SGDLS, CDR2 YYNGEE, per germline. This CDR3 spans 14 amino acids. The CDR3 DNA follows: TGTGCCAGCAGCGAGGGGGACACGTACAATGAGCAGTTCTTC. It is translated as CASSEGDTYNEQFF.

This chain links TRBV21-1 with TRBJ2-4; the DNA was not used to check the table's D call, TRBD2. TRBV21-1 is a documented pseudogene. CDR3 length: 15 amino acids. CDR3 nucleotides: TGTGCCAGCAGCAAAGTCCTAGCGGGAGAAAACATTCAGTACTTC. As protein: CASSKVLAGENIQYF.

This clonotype was found a few times. This chain connects TRBV6-2 or TRBV6-3 to TRBJ1-5; 7 nucleotides match TRBD1. Germline V CDR1 and CDR2: MNHEY, SVGEGT. Germline trimming cut 6 bases from V and 0 bases from J; bases unmatched to any gene: 8. This CDR3 has 16 residues. CDR3 in amino acids: CASRDGTDYSNQPQHF. CDR3 DNA sequence: TGTGCCAGCAGAGACGGGACAGACTATAGCAATCAGCCCCAGCATTTT.

This chain connects TRBV10-2 to TRBJ1-3; D unclear. In germline, CDR1 is WSHSY, CDR2 SAAADI. This CDR3 is 14 amino acids long. The ends were cut back, 4 bases at V and 2 bases at J, with 9 bases in the middle. The CDR3 coding sequence is TGCGCCAGCAGTGTTGGGGTTCCTGGAAACACCATATATTTT. This codes for CASSVGVPGNTIYF.